Listed below are T cell receptor beta chains from one sample, sequenced in a study of blood T cell repertoires in COVID-19. Clones were sequenced by immunoSEQ multiplex PCR, and TCRdb holds only the in-frame ones, with some missing. The sample contains about 350,000 clones, about 88% of which appear only once. Sequences were obtained from PBMCs or T cells enriched from blood (not recorded which). The source of these receptors is a woman aged 25-40 years who had been exposed to COVID-19. CDR3s include the opening cysteine and the closing phenylalanine or tryptophan. Clone size appears in some rows only: once, few, many, or a class for an expanded clone.

abundance	j_gene	v_gene	CDR3aa
.	TRBJ2-1	TRBV7-3	CASSPYREATNEQFF
.	TRBJ2-1	TRBV18	CASSPSSSGSTEQFF
.	TRBJ1-4	TRBV28	CASSRGTGGATNEKLFF
.	TRBJ1-5	TRBV7-2	CASSPGGGSQPQHF
once	TRBJ2-1	TRBV19	CASRRGSGPSRNNEQFF
.	TRBJ1-2	TRBV5-1	CASSFGDKNYGYTF
.	TRBJ1-6	TRBV5-1	CASSLEGQGASYNSPLHF
.	TRBJ2-5	TRBV11-2	CASSLGQGETQYF
.	TRBJ1-2	TRBV14	CASSPPDRGLKGYTF
once	TRBJ1-2	TRBV6-1	CASSEAGRPFDGYTF
once	TRBJ1-2	TRBV5-1	CASSPTGGVSNYGYTF
.	TRBJ1-4	TRBV23-1	CASSQLAKGPFNEKLFF
.	TRBJ2-7	TRBV5-5	CASSRETGGLYEQYF
.	TRBJ2-7	TRBV3-1/TRBV3-2	CASSQGLAGDSYEQYF
.	TRBJ2-3	TRBV7-3	CASSSSGDTQYF
.	TRBJ2-7	TRBV12-3/TRBV12-4	CASRGTGGVEQYF
.	TRBJ2-1	TRBV7-9	CASSFNFGGSYNEQFF
once	TRBJ2-7	TRBV12-5	CASGMRGLANYEQYF
once	TRBJ1-4	TRBV5-1	CASSLGGTGSNEKLFF
.	TRBJ2-5	TRBV3-1/TRBV3-2	CASSQATSGRIQETQYF
.	TRBJ2-1	TRBV27	CASRQARLAGAYNEQFF
.	TRBJ2-1	TRBV11-3	CASSPGVLAGGPNEQFF
few	TRBJ2-7	TRBV11-2	CASSMQLAGAPREQYF
.	TRBJ1-4	TRBV5-5	CASSLRQVNEKLFF
.	TRBJ2-7	TRBV28	CASRSGYEQYF
.	TRBJ2-5	TRBV28	CASNGLAGGETQYF
once	TRBJ2-1	TRBV14	CASSQDPLRAKSSYNEQFF
.	TRBJ1-5	TRBV6-5	CATGLNSNQPQHF
.	TRBJ2-7	TRBV27	CASKPVPAGEREQYF
.	TRBJ1-3	TRBV5-1	CASSSQGAGNTIYF
.	TRBJ2-3	TRBV1	CTSSHVPGERTDTQYF
.	TRBJ1-3	TRBV11-3	CASSPGQGASGNTIYF
once	TRBJ1-1	TRBV6-5	CASQRLTNTEAFF
.	TRBJ1-2	TRBV19	CASSTPDRGLEYGYTF
.	TRBJ1-5	TRBV4-2	CASSQYTGGGNQPQHF
.	TRBJ2-2	TRBV7-3	CASSPPGLANTGELFF
.	TRBJ2-5	TRBV11-3	CASSFRLATETQYF
.	TRBJ2-3	TRBV5-1	CASSLEGGWNTDTQYF
once	TRBJ2-7	TRBV29-1	CSVESEGGQMYEQYF